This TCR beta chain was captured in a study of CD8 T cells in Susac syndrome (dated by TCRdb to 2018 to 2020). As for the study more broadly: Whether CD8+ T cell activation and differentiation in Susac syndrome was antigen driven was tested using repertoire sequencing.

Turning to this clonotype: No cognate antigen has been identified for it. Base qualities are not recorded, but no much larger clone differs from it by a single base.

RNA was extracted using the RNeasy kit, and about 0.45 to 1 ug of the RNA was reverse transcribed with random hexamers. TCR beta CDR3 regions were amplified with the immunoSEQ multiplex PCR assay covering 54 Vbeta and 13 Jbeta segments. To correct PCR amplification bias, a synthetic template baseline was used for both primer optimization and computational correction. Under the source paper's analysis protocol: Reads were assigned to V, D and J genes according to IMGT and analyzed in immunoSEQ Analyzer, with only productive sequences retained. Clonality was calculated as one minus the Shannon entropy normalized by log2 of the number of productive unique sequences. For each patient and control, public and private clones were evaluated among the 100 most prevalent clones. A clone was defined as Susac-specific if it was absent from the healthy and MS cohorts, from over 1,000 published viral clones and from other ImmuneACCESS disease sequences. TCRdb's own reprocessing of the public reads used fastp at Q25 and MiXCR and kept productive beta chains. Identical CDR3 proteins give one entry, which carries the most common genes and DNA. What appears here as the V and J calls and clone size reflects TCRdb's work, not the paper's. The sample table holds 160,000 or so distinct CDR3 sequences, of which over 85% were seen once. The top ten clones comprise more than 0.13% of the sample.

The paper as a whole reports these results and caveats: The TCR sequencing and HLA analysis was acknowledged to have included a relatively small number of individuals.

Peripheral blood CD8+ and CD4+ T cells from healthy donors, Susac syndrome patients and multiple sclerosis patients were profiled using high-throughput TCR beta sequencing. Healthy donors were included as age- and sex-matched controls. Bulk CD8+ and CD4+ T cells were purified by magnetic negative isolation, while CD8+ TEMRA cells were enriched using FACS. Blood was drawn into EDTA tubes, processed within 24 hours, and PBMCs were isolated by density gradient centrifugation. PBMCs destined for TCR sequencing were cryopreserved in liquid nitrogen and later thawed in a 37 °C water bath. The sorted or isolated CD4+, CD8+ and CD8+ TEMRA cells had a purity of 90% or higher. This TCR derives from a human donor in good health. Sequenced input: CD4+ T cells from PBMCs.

CDR3 sequence: CASSLGRWGPSSDTQYF. The nucleotide sequence is given as TGTGCCAGCAGCTTAGGTCGTTGGGGCCCAAGTTCAGATACGCAGTATTTT. The chain is encoded by TRBV7-2 joined to TRBJ2-3, and TRBD1 may be the D gene, going by 5 matching bases. The germline V gene sets CDR1 to SGHTA and CDR2 to FQGNSA. Spanning cysteine to phenylalanine, the CDR3 consists of 17 amino acids. This entry keeps only the CDR3 DNA: 51 bases, framed from base 1. The junction carries 18 bases between V and J, which are trimmed by 1 base and 4 bases respectively.